The T cell receptor (beta chain) under discussion was sequenced for a study of cytomegalovirus exposure and HLA in healthy donors. PCR primers comprised 60 Vbeta and 13 Jbeta primers. The data were produced by immunoSEQ multiplex PCR, yet TCRdb's version contains in-frame clones alone and is incomplete. The data show about 170,000 clones, around 68% seen once. V lost 7 bases to trimming and J lost 2 bases, with 17 bases between them. Germline V CDR1 and CDR2: LNHDA, SQIVND (reference sequence). The CDR3 has 15 amino acids. The rearrangement links TRBV19 to TRBJ2-5; tentative D call: TRBD1 (6 bases). This TCR was sampled from a girl aged 10 to 17 in good health and CMV-seronegative. The sample was PBMCs. The CDR3 is CASTQKGTGQETQYF. DNA for the CDR3: TGTGCCAGTACCCAAAAAGGAACAGGGCAAGAGACCCAGTACTTC.